Below are 28 T cell receptor beta chains sequenced from a single sample in a study of beta chain features in type 1 diabetes. These TCRs' antigens remain unknown. The isolated RNA, all of it, was reverse transcribed, so expressed TCRB transcripts were what got sequenced. The repertoire was sequenced with immunoSEQ multiplex PCR; TCRdb's copy has only in-frame clones and lacks some. The sample holds around 280,000 clones, about 15% seen once. General observations from the study: Shorter TCRB CDR3s, moderately but significantly so, were found in Type 1 diabetes patients in all four CD4+ subsets.

Sequencing used naive CD4+ T cells from blood. These receptors were taken from a man younger than 35 with type 1 diabetes.

V and J are TRBV7-2 and TRBJ2-3, with D unclear. Germline V lookup: CDR1 SGHTA, CDR2 FQGNSA. The V and J ends lost 4 bases and 0 bases respectively, with 2 bases between them. The CDR3 contains 12 residues. CDR3 in amino acids: CASSSSTDTQYF. As DNA, the CDR3 is TGTGCCAGCAGCTCTAGCACAGATACGCAGTATTTT.

This clone was detected only a few times. The CDR3 DNA is TGTGCCATCAGTGAGTCCCCTGGAGCGAACACCGGGGAGCTGTTTTTT. It codes for CAISESPGANTGELFF. The chain recombines TRBV10-3 with TRBJ2-2; D is undetermined. Trimming removed 0 bases from V and 0 bases from J, with 8 bases in between. The CDR3 consists of 16 residues. CDR1 and CDR2 (germline): ENHRY, SYGVKD.

This clone was found a few times. The V call is TRBV28, the J call TRBJ1-4; TRBD1 agrees at 7 bases. This CDR3 is built from 14 residues. The germline V gene has CDR1 MDHEN and CDR2 SYDVKM. The V gene end was trimmed by 8 bases and the J gene end by 6 bases; junction bases not matched to a gene: 9. The chain's CDR3 is CASSKTGSDEKLFF. The DNA of the CDR3 is TGTGCCAGCTCAAAGACAGGGTCGGATGAAAAACTGTTTTTT.

V usage is TRBV28 and J usage is TRBJ2-7; TRBD1 matches at 7 bases. CDR1 is MDHEN, CDR2 SYDVKM, per germline. The CDR3 is 16 residues long. V shed 6 bases and J 5 bases; nucleotides not matched to a gene: 16. CDR3: CASSRTGTAGFHEQYF. Here the CDR3 DNA reads TGTGCCAGCAGCCGTACCGGGACAGCCGGTTTCCACGAGCAGTACTTC.

In its sample, this clone was seen a few times. Additional DNA sequences in this sample encode the identical CDR3. The chain joins TRBV30 to TRBJ1-5; D gene ambiguous. Germline V gives CDR1 GTSNPN, CDR2 SVGIG (reference sequence). Between the trimmed V and J ends, which lost 0 bases and 2 bases, there was a span of 5 bases. The CDR3 sequence is 13 residues long. Here the CDR3 DNA reads TGTGCCTGGAGTGTACAAGGCAATCAGCCCCAGCATTTT. This gives the protein CAWSVQGNQPQHF.

V is TRBV18 and J is TRBJ1-1; D gene uncertain. Trimming cost V 5 bases and J 6 bases, with 13 bases left between them. Germline values: CDR1 KGHSH, CDR2 LQKENI. The CDR3 length is 13 residues. The CDR3 region is CASSAPERPEAFF. The CDR3 coding sequence is TGTGCCAGCTCAGCCCCCGAGAGGCCTGAAGCTTTCTTT.

This clone was seen more than once but under ten times. The chain recombines TRBV28 with TRBJ2-7; 11 bases agree with TRBD2. From germline, CDR1 is MDHEN and CDR2 SYDVKM. V trimming: 6 bases; J trimming: 5 bases; junction bases outside the gene matches: 12. CDR3 size: 16 residues. The chain's CDR3 is CASSQTSGSLSHEQYF. The CDR3 DNA sequence: TGTGCCAGCAGCCAAACTAGCGGGAGTCTTAGCCACGAGCAGTACTTC. Full variable domain (remainder filled in from reference TRBV28 and TRBJ2-7): DVKVTQSSRYLVKRTGEKVFLECVQDMDHENMFWYRQDPGLGLRLIYFSYDVKMKEKGDIPEGYSVSREKKERFSLILESASTNQTSMYLCASSQTSGSLSHEQYFGPGTRLTVT.

The CDR3 sequence is CASSLLGTGARSGANVLTF. The CDR3 DNA follows: TGCGCCAGCAGCTTGCTCGGGACAGGGGCCCGCTCTGGGGCCAACGTCCTGACTTTC. The rearrangement uses TRBV5-1 and TRBJ2-6; 10 positions match TRBD1. This CDR3 has 19 residues. V gave up 1 base and J gave up 0 bases; unmatched junction bases: 7. CDR1 SGHRS and CDR2 YFSETQ come from the germline V gene.

This clone was recorded a few times. The rearrangement joins TRBV7-9 to TRBJ1-2; 8 nucleotides line up with TRBD1. Germline V lookup: CDR1 SEHNR, CDR2 FQNEAQ (reference sequence). V lost 5 bases and J lost 2; bases outside the gene matches: 13. There are 17 residues in the CDR3. The CDR3 DNA follows: TGTGCCAGCAGCCCGGAAAACCCAGGGGGCCGGAACTATGGCTACACCTTC. Residues: CASSPENPGGRNYGYTF.

The sample holds a few counts of this clone. The V call is TRBV2, the J call TRBJ2-5; D unresolved. Between the trimmed V and J ends, which lost 6 bases and 5 bases, there was a span of 13 bases. Germline V CDR1 and CDR2: SNHLY, FYNNEI. The CDR3 is made up of 13 amino acids. The DNA for the CDR3 is TGTGCCAGCAGCGGTAAGCGTGTCGAGACCCAGTACTTC. Translating it yields CASSGKRVETQYF.

The chain joins TRBV11-2 to TRBJ2-2, with TRBD1 matching 7 bases. From germline, CDR1 is SGHAT and CDR2 FQNNGV. J gave up 1 base and V 6 bases, and 5 bases lay outside the gene matches. There are 15 residues in the CDR3. The CDR3 reads CASRRQGGNTGELFF. The CDR3 bases are TGTGCCAGCAGGCGACAGGGCGGGAACACCGGGGAGCTGTTTTTT.

This rearrangement joins TRBV6-5 to TRBJ2-3, with TRBD1 matching over 8 bases. The CDR3 sequence is 14 residues long. Unmatched junction bases numbered 6, after V lost 6 bases and J lost 4 bases. The germline CDR1 and CDR2 sequences are MNHEY and SVGAGI. The DNA for the CDR3 is TGTGCCAGCAGCCCGACAGGGGTTTCAGATACGCAGTATTTT. Encoded protein: CASSPTGVSDTQYF.

The rearrangement links TRBV29-1 to TRBJ1-1, with 8 positions matching TRBD1. This CDR3 has 14 residues. The germline gives CDR1 SQVTM, CDR2 ANQGSEA. The V gene end was trimmed by 4 bases and the J gene end by 6 bases; junction bases not matched to a gene: 10. In DNA form, the CDR3 reads TGCAGCGTTGTCTGGCAGGGGGCGCATCCTGAAGCTTTCTTT. It specifies CSVVWQGAHPEAFF.

In its sample, this clone was seen a few times. The DNA of the CDR3 is TGTGCCAGCAGTACCCGGGGACTACAATTTATCGGGGAGCTGTTTTTT. Protein sequence: CASSTRGLQFIGELFF. This chain uses TRBV2 with TRBJ2-2; TRBD2 aligns across 7 bases. This CDR3 comprises 16 residues. With 5 bases clipped from V and 7 bases from J, the junction kept 13 bases outside the gene matches. CDR1 and CDR2 from the germline V gene are SNHLY and FYNNEI.

V usage is TRBV29-1 and J usage is TRBJ1-1; no definite D call. The germline V gene encodes CDR1 SQVTM and CDR2 ANQGSEA. V was pared by 5 bases and J by 2 bases, with 15 bases between. CDR3 length: 14 amino acids. The CDR3 DNA is TGCAGCGTTCACCCCCTTACAGACAACACTGAAGCTTTCTTT. Protein product: CSVHPLTDNTEAFF.

This clone has a handful of counts. J is TRBJ1-1 and V is TRBV19; D is unresolved. CDR1 is LNHDA, CDR2 SQIVND, per germline (reference sequence). Trimming stripped 5 bases from V and 6 bases from J, with 16 bases between. The CDR3 runs 14 residues. The CDR3 DNA follows: TGTGCCAGTAGTCTCCTCCGGGATCTCGCTGAAGCTTTCTTT. This codes for CASSLLRDLAEAFF.

V and J are TRBV5-1 and TRBJ1-1; maybe TRBD1 (6 bases). The germline gives CDR1 SGHRS, CDR2 YFSETQ. The CDR3 extends over 14 amino acids. V was clipped by 2 bases and J by 10 bases, with 18 bases between them. The CDR3 nucleotides are TGCGCCAGCAGCTTAGGACAGCCGTTCTTGGGAGCTTTCTTT. This gives the protein CASSLGQPFLGAFF.

This clone has a handful of counts. This chain joins TRBV30 and TRBJ2-7, with 8 bases fitting TRBD1. Germline-derived CDR1 and CDR2 are GTSNPN and SVGIG (reference sequence). The CDR3 consists of 14 residues. J was trimmed by 4 bases and V by 4 bases; bases with no gene match: 9. The CDR3 loop is CAWTPGTGEYEQYF. The CDR3 bases are TGTGCCTGGACCCCCGGGACAGGCGAGTACGAGCAGTACTTC. Full variable domain (rest looked up from reference TRBV30 and TRBJ2-7): SQTIHQWPATLVQPVGSPLSLECTVEGTSNPNLYWYRQAAGRGLQLLFYSVGIGQISSEVPQNLSASRPQDRQFILSSKKLLLSDSGFYLCAWTPGTGEYEQYFGPGTRLTVT.

This clone was detected a few times. This sequence joins TRBV4-1 and TRBJ2-2, with D perhaps TRBD2 (6 bases). Trimming left V 3 bases short and J 6 bases short, with 17 bases between. The CDR3 extends over 16 amino acids. The germline V gene has CDR1 MGHRA and CDR2 YSYEKL. This CDR3 is CASSHSAGLMAGELFF. The CDR3 coding sequence is TGCGCCAGCAGCCACTCGGCGGGGCTAATGGCCGGGGAGCTGTTTTTT.

The chain uses TRBV7-2 and TRBJ2-7, with 9 bases that match TRBD2. The V and J ends lost 5 bases and 1 base, in that order; junction bases with no gene match: 3. The CDR3 contains 14 residues. The germline V gene encodes CDR1 SGHTA and CDR2 FQGNSA. The CDR3 bases are TGTGCCAGCAGCCCGGGACTAGCTTCCTACGAGCAGTACTTC. Its protein is CASSPGLASYEQYF.

The J gene is TRBJ2-3, the V gene TRBV5-1, with 9 positions matching TRBD1. The CDR3 is made up of 15 amino acids. Germline assignment: CDR1 SGHRS and CDR2 YFSETQ. J was trimmed by 3 bases and V by 8 bases; bases with no gene match: 10. The CDR3 DNA follows: TGCGCCAGTGGGACCCGACAGGGGGTGACAGATACGCAGTATTTT. Encoded protein: CASGTRQGVTDTQYF.

The chain links TRBV7-9 to TRBJ2-7; TRBD2 aligns across 13 bases. From germline, CDR1 is SEHNR and CDR2 FQNEAQ (reference sequence). After removal of 2 bases from V and 3 bases from J, the junction contained 13 bases not matched to a gene. The CDR3 has 19 residues. CDR3 sequence: CASSLRGQGRTSGSYEQYF. In nucleotides, the CDR3 is TGTGCCAGCAGCTTAAGGGGACAGGGTCGGACTAGCGGGAGCTACGAGCAGTACTTC.

This clone was seen only a few times. V usage is TRBV4-1 and J usage is TRBJ1-2; TRBD1 might be the D (5 bases). Per germline, CDR1 MGHRA and CDR2 YSYEKL. There are 15 residues in the CDR3. V lost 2 bases and J lost 7, with 17 bases in between. The CDR3 DNA follows: TGCGCCAGCAGCCAACTTCTGGGGGGTCTCTCTGGCTACACCTTC. This sequence encodes CASSQLLGGLSGYTF.

This clone has more than one count but fewer than ten. The chain combines TRBV5-1 with TRBJ2-3; possible D gene TRBD2, 6 bases. V lost 4 bases and J lost 0, with 15 bases in between. Germline V gene data show CDR1 as SGHRS and CDR2 as YFSETQ. The CDR3 is 16 amino acids. The CDR3 protein is CASSPGTQHSTDTQYF. For the CDR3, the DNA is TGCGCCAGCAGCCCCGGGACTCAGCACAGCACAGATACGCAGTATTTT.

This clone was found a few times. This chain connects TRBV30 to TRBJ2-5; tentative D call: TRBD2 (5 bases). CDR3 size: 13 residues. Trimming removed 1 base at V and 4 bases at J, with 10 bases between. Germline assignment: CDR1 GTSNPN and CDR2 SVGIG (reference sequence). Written as DNA, the CDR3 is TGTGCCTGGAGTGGCGGGTTACCAGAGACCCAGTACTTC. It encodes CAWSGGLPETQYF.

The chain couples TRBV6-5 to TRBJ2-4; D not certain. This CDR3 contains 14 residues. With 0 bases removed from V and 6 bases from J, the gap between germline ends came to 9 bases. CDR1 is MNHEY and CDR2 is SVGAGI in the germline V gene. CDR3 residues: CASSYSVYGNIQYF. For the CDR3, the DNA is TGTGCCAGCAGTTACTCGGTGTACGGAAACATTCAGTACTTC.

This clone has just a few counts. The chain employs TRBV2 and TRBJ2-1; D is unclear. Trimming shortened V by 6 bases and J by 5 bases, and 11 bases separated the two germline ends. The length of the CDR3 is 13 residues. From germline, CDR1 is SNHLY and CDR2 FYNNEI. In DNA, the CDR3 is TGTGCCAGCAGCCCACCTCTAGACAATGAGCAGTTCTTC. Its protein is CASSPPLDNEQFF.

In its sample, this clone was seen a few times. The chain employs TRBV15 and TRBJ2-6; TRBD1 matches at 7 bases. Germline CDR1 LNHNV, CDR2 YYDKDF (reference sequence). The length of the CDR3 is 17 residues. The trim removed 2 bases at V and 2 bases at J, leaving 6 bases unmatched. The CDR3 spells CATSRSHTGAGANVLTF. DNA of the CDR3: TGTGCCACCAGCAGAAGTCATACAGGGGCTGGGGCCAACGTCCTGACTTTC.